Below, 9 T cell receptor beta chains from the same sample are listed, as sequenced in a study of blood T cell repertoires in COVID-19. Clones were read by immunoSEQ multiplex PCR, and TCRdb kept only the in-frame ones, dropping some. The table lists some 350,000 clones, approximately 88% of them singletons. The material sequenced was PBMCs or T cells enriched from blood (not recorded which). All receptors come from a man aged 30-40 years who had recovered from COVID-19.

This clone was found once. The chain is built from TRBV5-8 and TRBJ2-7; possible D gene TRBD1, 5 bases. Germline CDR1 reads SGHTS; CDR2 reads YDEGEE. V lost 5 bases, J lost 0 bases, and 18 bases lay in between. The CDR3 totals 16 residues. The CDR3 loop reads CASRPRWGLSSYEQYF. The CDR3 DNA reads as TGTGCCAGCAGACCCCGATGGGGCCTGAGCTCCTACGAGCAGTACTTC.

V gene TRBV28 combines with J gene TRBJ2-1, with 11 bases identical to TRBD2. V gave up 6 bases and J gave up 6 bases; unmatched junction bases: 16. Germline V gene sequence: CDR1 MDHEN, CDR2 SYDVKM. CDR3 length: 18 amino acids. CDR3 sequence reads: CASRLPGLAGGGGNEQFF. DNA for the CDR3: TGTGCCAGCAGGCTCCCGGGTCTAGCGGGGGGCGGGGGCAATGAGCAGTTCTTC.

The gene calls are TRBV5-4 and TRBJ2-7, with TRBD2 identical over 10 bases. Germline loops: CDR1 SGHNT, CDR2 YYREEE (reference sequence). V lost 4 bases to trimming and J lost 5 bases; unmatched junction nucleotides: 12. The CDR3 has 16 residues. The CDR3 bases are TGTGCCAGCAGCACTTTTACTAGCGGGGCCGACCACGAGCAGTACTTC. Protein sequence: CASSTFTSGADHEQYF.

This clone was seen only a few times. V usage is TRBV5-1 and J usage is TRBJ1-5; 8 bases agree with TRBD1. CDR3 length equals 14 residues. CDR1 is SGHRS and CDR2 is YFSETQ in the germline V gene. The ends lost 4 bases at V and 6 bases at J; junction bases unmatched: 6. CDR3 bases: TGCGCCAGCAGCGAAGGACAGGGCGGTCAGCCCCAGCATTTT. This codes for CASSEGQGGQPQHF.

CDR3 region: CASSFQTGNTIYF. CDR3 sequence (DNA): TGTGCCAGCAGCTTCCAGACTGGAAACACCATATATTTT. The chain combines TRBV5-4 with TRBJ1-3; D remains unclear. This CDR3 spans 13 amino acids. V lost 2 bases and J 2 bases, leaving 5 bases between the germline ends. Germline V gives CDR1 SGHNT, CDR2 YYREEE (reference sequence).

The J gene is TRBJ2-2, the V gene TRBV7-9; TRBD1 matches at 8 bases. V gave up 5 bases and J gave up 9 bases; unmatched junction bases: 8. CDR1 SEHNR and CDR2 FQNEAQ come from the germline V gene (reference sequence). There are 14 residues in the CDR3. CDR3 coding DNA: TGTGCCAGCAGCCCAGGGACAGGTTCGAGGGAGCTGTTTTTT. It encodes CASSPGTGSRELFF.

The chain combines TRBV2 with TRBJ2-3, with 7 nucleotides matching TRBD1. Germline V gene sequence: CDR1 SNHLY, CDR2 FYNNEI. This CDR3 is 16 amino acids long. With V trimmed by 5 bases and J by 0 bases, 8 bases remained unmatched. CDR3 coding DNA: TGTGCCAGCAGTCCTCAGGGGACAGTGAGCACAGATACGCAGTATTTT. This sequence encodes CASSPQGTVSTDTQYF. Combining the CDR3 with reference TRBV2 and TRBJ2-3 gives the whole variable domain EPEVTQTPSHQVTQMGQEVILRCVPISNHLYFYWYRQILGQKVEFLVSFYNNEISEKSEIFDDQFSVERPDGSNFTLKIRSTKLEDSAMYFCASSPQGTVSTDTQYFGPGTRLTVL.

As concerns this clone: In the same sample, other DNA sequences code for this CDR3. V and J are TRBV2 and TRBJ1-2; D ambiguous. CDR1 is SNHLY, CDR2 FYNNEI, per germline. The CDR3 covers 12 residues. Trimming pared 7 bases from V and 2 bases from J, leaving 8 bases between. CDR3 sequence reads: CASIQINYGYTF. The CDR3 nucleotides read TGTGCCAGCATCCAGATAAACTATGGCTACACCTTC.

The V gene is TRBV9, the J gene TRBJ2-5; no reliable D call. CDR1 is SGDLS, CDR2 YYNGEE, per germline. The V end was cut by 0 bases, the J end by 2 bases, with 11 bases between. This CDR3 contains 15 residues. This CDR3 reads CASSVAAGLQETQYF. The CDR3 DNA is TGTGCCAGCAGCGTAGCGGCAGGCCTTCAAGAGACCCAGTACTTC.